The 14 T cell receptor beta chains listed next were all sequenced from one sample in a study of blood T cell repertoires in COVID-19. The repertoire was sequenced with immunoSEQ multiplex PCR; TCRdb's copy has only in-frame clones and lacks some. Of 120,000 or so clones in the sample, roughly 88% were seen once. The sequenced sample was peripheral blood. These receptors all come from a woman aged 45-65 years with active or convalescent COVID-19.

This clone was seen just once. The chain recombines TRBV6-5 with TRBJ1-4, with 10 nucleotides matching TRBD1. V shed 0 bases and J 8 bases; nucleotides not matched to a gene: 3. Germline CDR1 MNHEY, CDR2 SVGAGI. The CDR3 loop spans 15 amino acids. CDR3 DNA sequence: TGTGCCAGCAGTTACTCCGACAGGGGGCACGAAAAACTGTTTTTT. Its translation is CASSYSDRGHEKLFF.

This chain uses TRBV6-6 with TRBJ1-4; maybe TRBD1 (5 bases). The ends were cut back, 2 bases at V and 14 bases at J, with 24 bases in the middle. The germline gives CDR1 MNHNY, CDR2 SVGAGI (reference sequence). The CDR3 sequence is 16 residues long. This CDR3 reads CASSYPARSMGGVLFF. The DNA of the CDR3 is TGTGCCAGCAGTTACCCCGCCAGGTCCATGGGGGGTGTCCTGTTTTTT.

The chain couples TRBV19 to TRBJ1-5, with D perhaps matching TRBD1 (6 bases). Germline CDR1 reads LNHDA; CDR2 reads SQIVND (reference sequence). This CDR3 region has 15 residues. The V end was cut by 7 bases, the J end by 7 bases, with 20 bases between. CDR3 amino acids: CASTLGGEAHQPQHF. The CDR3 DNA sequence: TGTGCCAGTACCTTAGGGGGGGAAGCGCACCAGCCCCAGCATTTT.

J is TRBJ2-2 and V is TRBV6-5, with D uncertain. Germline assignment: CDR1 MNHEY and CDR2 SVGAGI. The CDR3 sequence is 16 residues long. Trimming shortened V by 0 bases and J by 0 bases, and 8 bases separated the two germline ends. CDR3 sequence: CASSYSRQANTGELFF. For the CDR3, the DNA is TGTGCCAGCAGTTACTCTAGACAAGCGAACACCGGGGAGCTGTTTTTT.

The chain carries TRBV7-3 and TRBJ2-2, with D perhaps matching TRBD1 (5 bases). The CDR3 has 16 residues. Trimming removed 1 base from V and 2 bases from J, with 11 bases in between. Germline CDR1 and CDR2: SGHTA and FQGTGA. The CDR3 protein is CASSLSVRANTGELFF. In nucleotides, the CDR3 is TGTGCCAGCAGCTTAAGCGTCAGGGCTAACACCGGGGAGCTGTTTTTT.

This clone was found once. The rearrangement joins TRBV6-5 to TRBJ1-6, with D perhaps TRBD1 (5 bases). The V end lost 6 bases, the J end lost 10 bases, and 13 bases lay between the germline ends. The CDR3 runs 13 residues. CDR1 is MNHEY, CDR2 SVGAGI, per germline. CDR3: CASRGQGFSPLHF. CDR3 DNA: TGTGCCAGCAGAGGCCAGGGTTTCTCACCCCTCCACTTT.

V usage is TRBV13 and J usage is TRBJ2-1; 9 positions agree with TRBD2. CDR1 is PRHDT, CDR2 FYEKMQ, per germline (reference sequence). Germline trimming cut 2 bases from V and 8 bases from J; bases unmatched to any gene: 7. This CDR3 has 15 residues. CDR3 amino acids: CASSLPSSGIYEQFF. The DNA of the CDR3 is TGTGCCAGCAGCTTACCCTCTAGCGGGATATATGAGCAGTTCTTC.

This chain joins TRBV7-2 and TRBJ2-3; 9 bases map to TRBD2. This CDR3 contains 17 residues. With 4 bases clipped from V and 3 bases from J, the junction kept 11 bases outside the gene matches. Germline-derived CDR1 and CDR2 are SGHTA and FQGNSA. CDR3 loop: CASSYPELAGGTDTQYF. The CDR3 DNA follows: TGTGCCAGCAGCTACCCCGAACTAGCGGGCGGTACAGATACGCAGTATTTT.

The CDR3 bases are TGCAGCGTTGGTGGCAGCTCTGGAAACACCATATATTTT. It yields the protein CSVGGSSGNTIYF. The chain couples TRBV29-1 to TRBJ1-3, with D unclear. Germline V lookup: CDR1 SQVTM, CDR2 ANQGSEA. This CDR3 comprises 13 residues. V lost 4 bases to trimming and J lost 0 bases, with 7 bases between them.

The chain recombines TRBV18 with TRBJ2-7; D is undetermined. This CDR3 region has 14 residues. Germline V CDR1 and CDR2: KGHSH, LQKENI. The germline V and J ends were trimmed by 8 bases and 0 bases, with 14 bases remaining between them. The CDR3: CASTSGVSSYEQYF. The CDR3 nucleotides are TGTGCCAGCACATCTGGAGTGAGCTCCTACGAGCAGTACTTC.

V is TRBV4-3 and J is TRBJ1-5; 7 bases agree with TRBD1. The trim removed 0 bases at V and 6 bases at J, leaving 14 bases unmatched. The CDR3 sequence is 18 residues long. In germline, CDR1 is LGHNA, CDR2 YSLEER. The CDR3 bases are TGCGCCAGCAGCCAAGACTGGGGGCTAGACAGGGAAGGTCAGCCCCAGCATTTT. Protein: CASSQDWGLDREGQPQHF.

This rearrangement joins TRBV7-2 to TRBJ1-1, with TRBD1 matching over 8 bases. The CDR3 sequence is 16 residues long. CDR1 is SGHTA and CDR2 is FQGNSA in the germline V gene. V gave up 1 base and J gave up 4 bases; unmatched junction bases: 8. As DNA, the CDR3 is TGTGCCAGCAGCTTAGGCCCCCCAGGGGGCGGCACTGAAGCTTTCTTT. Translation: CASSLGPPGGGTEAFF.

This clone showed up just once. The genes are TRBV12-3 or TRBV12-4 and TRBJ1-2; no firm D call. The germline V and J ends were trimmed by 3 bases and 4 bases, with 9 bases remaining between them. The CDR3 contains 13 residues. The CDR3 region has the DNA TGTGCCAGCAGTTTGGCGGTCGGCTATGGCTACACCTTC. Encoded protein: CASSLAVGYGYTF.

The V gene is TRBV2, the J gene TRBJ1-2; D is possibly TRBD1 (5 bases). Germline CDR1 is SNHLY and CDR2 is FYNNEI. The V gene lost 6 bases and the J gene lost 0 bases, with 11 bases spanning the gap. CDR3 length: 14 amino acids. CDR3 sequence: CASRGEATNYGYTF. The DNA for the CDR3 is TGTGCCAGCAGGGGGGAGGCCACTAACTATGGCTACACCTTC. The whole variable domain, remainder taken from reference TRBV2 and TRBJ1-2, is EPEVTQTPSHQVTQMGQEVILRCVPISNHLYFYWYRQILGQKVEFLVSFYNNEISEKSEIFDDQFSVERPDGSNFTLKIRSTKLEDSAMYFCASRGEATNYGYTFGSGTRLTVV.